Listed below are T cell receptor beta chains from one sample, sequenced in a study of cytomegalovirus exposure and HLA in healthy donors. Clones were read by immunoSEQ multiplex PCR, and TCRdb kept only the in-frame ones, dropping some. The sample has about 43,000 clones, roughly 80% seen once. The specimen sequenced was PBMCs. These receptors were taken from a man aged 25-40 years in good health and CMV-seronegative. Each CDR3 is given with its conserved first and last residue. A D gene is named only where the DNA matches it firmly. The size of a clone is reported for some rows only, either as once, few or many, or as a class for expanded clones.

v_call	clone_size	d_call	j_call	cdr3_nt	cdr3_aa
TRBV10-1	.	.	TRBJ2-2	TGCGCCAGCAGTGGGGCCGCCGCTATCAGAGACACCGGGGAGCTGTTTTTT	CASSGAAAIRDTGELFF
TRBV2	.	TRBD1	TRBJ2-2	TGTGCCAGCAGTGAGGTGTCAGGGGGTCCCACCGGGGAGCTGTTTTTT	CASSEVSGGPTGELFF
TRBV19	.	.	TRBJ1-3	TGTGCCAGTAGTATTCAGATCTCTGGAAACACCATATATTTT	CASSIQISGNTIYF
TRBV7-3	.	TRBD2	TRBJ2-7	TGTGCCAGCAGCTTAAAGGGGACTAGCGGGGGGATCTCCTACGAGCAGTACTTC	CASSLKGTSGGISYEQYF
TRBV19	.	TRBD1	TRBJ2-1	TGTGCCAGTAGTAACTTTCCGGGGACAGGGGTATACAATGAGCAGTTCTTC	CASSNFPGTGVYNEQFF
TRBV6-5	.	TRBD1	TRBJ2-4	TGTGCCAGCAGTTCCTTGACAGGGGGTGGAAACATTCAGTACTTC	CASSSLTGGGNIQYF
TRBV6-4	few	TRBD2	TRBJ2-1	TGTGCCAGCAGTCCCGGGACTAGCGGCAATGAGCAGTTCTTC	CASSPGTSGNEQFF
TRBV6-6	.	.	TRBJ1-1	TGTGCCAGCAGTTACTCGAGACAGGTGAACACTGAAGCTTTCTTT	CASSYSRQVNTEAFF
TRBV19	medium-sized	TRBD1	TRBJ1-4	TGTGCCAGTAGTATTGGGACAGTTCCAAAACTGTTTTTT	CASSIGTVPKLFF
TRBV5-1	.	.	TRBJ1-2	TGCGCCAGCAGCTTGGGGGCAGGGGCCTTCTATGGCTACACCTTC	CASSLGAGAFYGYTF
TRBV27	once	TRBD1	TRBJ1-4	TGTGCCAGCAGTCGTGGGACAGGGAATGAAAAACTGTTTTTT	CASSRGTGNEKLFF
TRBV9	.	TRBD2	TRBJ2-7	TGTGCCAGCAGCGTCGACCTCGGGAGGGCCTACGAGCAGTACTTC	CASSVDLGRAYEQYF
TRBV6-5	.	.	TRBJ1-5	TGTGCCAGCAGTTCCCAGCGGACGAGCAATCAGCCCCAGCATTTT	CASSSQRTSNQPQHF
TRBV19	.	.	TRBJ2-1	TGTGCCAGTAGTATAGGGGGGACTGGTTACAATGAGCAGTTCTTC	CASSIGGTGYNEQFF
TRBV18	.	.	TRBJ1-3	TGTGCCAGCTCACCAGACATCTCTGGAAACACCATATATTTT	CASSPDISGNTIYF
TRBV10-1	.	.	TRBJ2-1	TGCGCCCTACATTATGGGGGCCCGTCCTACAATGAGCAGTTCTTC	CALHYGGPSYNEQFF
TRBV28	.	TRBD1	TRBJ2-5	TGTGCCAGCAGACAGGGGGCACAAGAGACCCAGTACTTC	CASRQGAQETQYF
TRBV7-9	.	.	TRBJ2-3	TGTGCCAGCAGCTTAGGGCTAGCCGGCACAGATACGCAGTATTTT	CASSLGLAGTDTQYF